One sample yielded the 18 T cell receptor beta chains listed below, sequenced in a study of T cells in Graves' hyperthyroidism and ophthalmopathy. Amplification of TCR beta CDR3 regions used RNA as the template. The study used the HTBI primer set for a first-round RT-PCR of the TCR CDR3. MiXCR, applied by TCRdb to the multiplex PCR reads, yields one record per CDR3 protein. The repertoire includes about 500,000 distinct CDR3 sequences, about 45% of them detected once, and about two fifths sits in the top ten. Sequencing was performed on peripheral blood or thyroid tissue (not recorded which). These receptors were obtained from an adult woman with Graves' disease, either hyperthyroidism or ophthalmopathy (not recorded which).

This chain joins TRBV11-2 and TRBJ2-2, with 7 bases identical to TRBD2. The CDR3 has 13 residues. V gave up 4 bases and J gave up 8 bases; unmatched junction bases: 4. Germline V CDR1 and CDR2: SGHAT, FQNNGV. The CDR3 DNA is TGTGCCAGCAGCTACACTAGCGAAGGGGAGCTGTTTTTT. Translated, it gives CASSYTSEGELFF. Drawing the rest from reference TRBV11-2 and TRBJ2-2, the complete variable domain is EAGVAQSPRYKIIEKRQSVAFWCNPISGHATLYWYQQILGQGPKLLIQFQNNGVVDDSQLPKDRFSAERLKGVDSTLKIQPAKLEDSAVYLCASSYTSEGELFFGEGSRLTVL.

The chain is built from TRBV20-1 and TRBJ2-7; D remains ambiguous. Germline V gene data show CDR1 as DFQATT and CDR2 as SNEGSKA (reference sequence). Between the trimmed V and J ends, which lost 5 bases and 5 bases, there was a span of 13 bases. CDR3 length: 12 amino acids. The CDR3 is CSAAGVGDEQYF. DNA for the CDR3: TGCAGTGCTGCCGGAGTTGGGGACGAGCAGTACTTC.

The chain uses TRBV9 and TRBJ2-5; TRBD1 aligns across 7 bases. Unmatched junction bases numbered 2, after V lost 3 bases and J lost 0 bases. The CDR3 covers 14 residues. From germline, CDR1 is SGDLS and CDR2 YYNGEE. CDR3 in amino acids: CASSATGYQETQYF. The CDR3 DNA reads as TGTGCCAGCAGCGCGACAGGGTACCAAGAGACCCAGTACTTC. The variable domain in full, with the rest retrieved from reference TRBV9 and TRBJ2-5, is DSGVTQTPKHLITATGQRVTLRCSPRSGDLSVYWYQQSLDQGLQFLIQYYNGEERAKGNILERFSAQQFPDLHSELNLSSLELGDSALYFCASSATGYQETQYFGPGTRLLVL.

The genes are TRBV19 and TRBJ1-2; unclear D gene. Germline V gives CDR1 LNHDA, CDR2 SQIVND (reference sequence). The CDR3 length is 13 residues. V was cut by 1 base and J by 6 bases, with 9 bases left in between. CDR3 residues: CASSIGPRDGYTF. The CDR3 coding sequence is TGTGCCAGTAGTATAGGACCGAGGGATGGCTACACCTTC.

This clonotype was seen a handful of times. This chain links TRBV7-2 with TRBJ1-5, with 12 bases fitting TRBD1. In germline, CDR1 is SGHTA, CDR2 FQGNSA. V shed 5 bases and J 6 bases; nucleotides not matched to a gene: 5. The CDR3 sequence is 15 residues long. CDR3 in amino acids: CASSVGTGGGQPQHF. For the CDR3, the DNA is TGTGCCAGCAGCGTCGGGACAGGGGGCGGTCAGCCCCAGCATTTT.

The genes are TRBV9 and TRBJ2-7, with D possibly called TRBD1 or TRBD2 (5 bases each). Germline CDR1 reads SGDLS; CDR2 reads YYNGEE. V lost 0 bases to trimming and J lost 12 bases, with 16 bases between them. The CDR3 totals 13 residues. The CDR3 sequence is CASSVDGASSRYF. DNA of the CDR3: TGTGCCAGCAGCGTAGACGGGGCCAGCTCACGGTACTTC.

This rearrangement joins TRBV28 to TRBJ1-1, with D tentatively TRBD1 (5 bases). Germline CDR1 MDHEN, CDR2 SYDVKM. V gave up 5 bases and J gave up 1 base, with 23 bases separating them. CDR3 length: 18 amino acids. The CDR3 DNA reads TGTGCCAGCAGTCCCCACAAATGGGGGGAGGGGACGAACACTGAAGCTTTCTTT. Protein: CASSPHKWGEGTNTEAFF.

J is TRBJ2-7 and V is TRBV29-1; D tentatively reads TRBD1 or TRBD2 (5 bases each). In germline, CDR1 is SQVTM, CDR2 ANQGSEA. The CDR3 totals 15 residues. V lost 6 bases to trimming and J lost 7 bases, with 25 bases between them. CDR3 residues: CSVNWFGTHSREQYF. CDR3 DNA sequence: TGCAGCGTAAACTGGTTTGGGACCCACTCTCGGGAGCAGTACTTC.

This clonotype showed up just a few times. The genes are TRBV7-9 and TRBJ2-5; TRBD2 matches at 7 bases. Germline V lookup: CDR1 SEHNR, CDR2 FQNEAQ (reference sequence). The CDR3 consists of 15 residues. V gave up 2 bases and J gave up 2 bases; unmatched junction bases: 5. The CDR3 DNA is TGTGCCAGCAGCTTACCTGCCGGGAGGCAAGAGACCCAGTACTTC. It specifies CASSLPAGRQETQYF.

The chain employs TRBV6-2 or TRBV6-3 and TRBJ1-2; 10 bases are shared with TRBD1. V was pared by 4 bases and J by 11 bases, with 4 bases of the junction left unmatched. The V gene's germline CDR1 is MNHEY and CDR2 SVGEGT. The CDR3 contains 12 residues. CDR3 sequence reads: CASSSTGGEYTF. CDR3 DNA: TGTGCCAGCAGTTCGACAGGGGGCGAGTACACCTTC.

The J gene is TRBJ2-2, the V gene TRBV10-3; D not resolved. Trimming left V 0 bases short and J 1 base short, with 6 bases between. The CDR3 loop spans 15 amino acids. Germline V gene sequence: CDR1 ENHRY, CDR2 SYGVKD. The CDR3 DNA follows: TGTGCCATCAGTGAGTCTGCCTTGAACACCGGGGAGCTGTTTTTT. Its translation is CAISESALNTGELFF.

This clonotype was counted between two and nine times. The genes are TRBV15 and TRBJ2-2; D is undetermined. The CDR3 has 14 amino acids. The germline CDR1 and CDR2 sequences are LNHNV and YYDKDF (reference sequence). V was cut by 2 bases and J by 1 base, with 5 bases left in between. Here the CDR3 DNA reads TGTGCCACCAGCAGACCAGGGAACACCGGGGAGCTGTTTTTT. Encoded protein: CATSRPGNTGELFF.

Concerning this clonotype: This may come from a read error, since a much larger clone is one base off. The V and J genes are TRBV5-5 and TRBJ1-4; a possible D gene is TRBD1 (6 bases). This CDR3 has 14 amino acids. From germline, CDR1 is SGHKS and CDR2 YYEKEE (reference sequence). The V end was cut by 3 bases, the J end by 5 bases, with 11 bases between. The CDR3 region is CASSSDRWNEKLFF. CDR3 sequence (DNA): TGTGCCAGCAGCTCAGACAGGTGGAATGAAAAACTGTTTTTT.

As DNA, the CDR3 is TGTGCCAGCAGCCCGACAGGGTCGAGGTACACCGGGGAGCTGTTTTTT. Translation gives CASSPTGSRYTGELFF. V is TRBV4-2 and J is TRBJ2-2; 7 bases map to TRBD1. Looked up from germline, CDR1 is LGHNA and CDR2 is YNFKEQ. The CDR3 has 16 amino acids. J was trimmed by 3 bases and V by 4 bases; bases with no gene match: 8.

The V and J genes are TRBV7-9 and TRBJ2-7, with D uncertain. This CDR3 region has 13 residues. V gave up 5 bases and J gave up 4 bases, with 12 bases separating them. The V gene's germline CDR1 is SEHNR and CDR2 FQNEAQ (reference sequence). The CDR3, as DNA: TGTGCCAGCAGCGGCTCTTTTCCGTACGAGCAGTACTTC. This codes for CASSGSFPYEQYF.

Worth noting for this clonotype: At one boundary the junction diverges from the germline segment, which might be a read error. The genes are TRBV7-7 and TRBJ2-2, with D tentatively TRBD1 or TRBD2 (5 bases each). The V gene's germline CDR1 is SSHAT and CDR2 FNYEAQ (reference sequence). The CDR3 has 13 residues. CDR3 in DNA: TGTGCTAGCAGTAGGGGCGCCACCGGGGAGCTGTCTTTC. This encodes CASSRGATGELSF.

At least ten counts were recorded for this clonotype. This sequence joins TRBV24-1 and TRBJ2-7, with D possibly called TRBD1 or TRBD2 (6 bases each). Trimming took 6 bases from V and 6 from J, leaving 20 bases between them. CDR3 length: 15 residues. CDR1 and CDR2 (germline): KGHDR, SFDVKD. Here the CDR3 reads CATSLGQGTSGEQYF. CDR3 DNA sequence: TGTGCCACCAGTTTGGGCCAGGGGACTTCGGGCGAGCAGTACTTC.

Points on this clonotype: This could be a read error, since a much larger clone is one nucleotide away. The chain links TRBV7-9 to TRBJ2-5; D is uncertain. The V gene's germline CDR1 is SEHNR and CDR2 FQNEAQ (reference sequence). V was cut by 8 bases and J by 5 bases, with 15 bases left in between. This CDR3 contains 13 residues. CDR3 sequence reads: CASGPGFQETQYF. CDR3 nucleotides: TGTGCCAGCGGCCCCGGGTTTCAGGAGACCCAGTACTTC.